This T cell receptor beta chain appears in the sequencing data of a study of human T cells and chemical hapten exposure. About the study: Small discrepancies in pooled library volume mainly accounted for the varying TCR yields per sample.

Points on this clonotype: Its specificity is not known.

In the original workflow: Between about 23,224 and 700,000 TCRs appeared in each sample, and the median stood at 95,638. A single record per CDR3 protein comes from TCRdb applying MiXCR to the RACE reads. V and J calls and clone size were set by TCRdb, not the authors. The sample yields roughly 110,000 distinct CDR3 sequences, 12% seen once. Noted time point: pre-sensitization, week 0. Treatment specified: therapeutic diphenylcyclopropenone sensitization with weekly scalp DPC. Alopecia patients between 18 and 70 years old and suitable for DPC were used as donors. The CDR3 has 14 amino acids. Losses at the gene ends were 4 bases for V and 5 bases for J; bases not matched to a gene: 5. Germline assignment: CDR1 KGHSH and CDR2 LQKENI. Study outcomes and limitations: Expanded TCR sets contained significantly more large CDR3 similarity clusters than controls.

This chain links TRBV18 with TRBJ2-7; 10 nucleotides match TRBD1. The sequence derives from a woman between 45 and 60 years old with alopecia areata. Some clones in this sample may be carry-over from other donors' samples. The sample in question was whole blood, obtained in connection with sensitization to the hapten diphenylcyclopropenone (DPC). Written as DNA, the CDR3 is TGTGCCAGCTCACTTAGGGACAGGGGCCACGAGCAGTACTTC. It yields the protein CASSLRDRGHEQYF.